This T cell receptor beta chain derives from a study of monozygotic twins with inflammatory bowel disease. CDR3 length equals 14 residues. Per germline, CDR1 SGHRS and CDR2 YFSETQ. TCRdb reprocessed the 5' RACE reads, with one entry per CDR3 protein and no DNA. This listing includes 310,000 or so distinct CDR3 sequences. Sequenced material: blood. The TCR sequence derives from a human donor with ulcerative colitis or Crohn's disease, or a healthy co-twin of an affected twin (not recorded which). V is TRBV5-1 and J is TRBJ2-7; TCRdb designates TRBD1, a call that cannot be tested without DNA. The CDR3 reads CASMVGTGGYEQYF.